This T cell receptor (beta chain) was sequenced in a study of blood T cell repertoires in COVID-19. Study background: Researchers got acute and convalescent COVID-19 samples from the United States, Italy and Spain. Sample material is recorded as cDNA or gDNA derived from T cells, B-cell-depleted T cells, or PBMCs.

The CDR3 is made up of 14 amino acids. The V gene's germline CDR1 is SGHNT and CDR2 YYREEE (reference sequence). J gave up 5 bases and V 0 bases, and 5 bases lay outside the gene matches. TCRdb's copy holds only in-frame clones and misses some; the assay was immunoSEQ multiplex PCR. Of more than 300,000 clones in the sample, more than 75% were seen once. Material: peripheral blood. The chain employs TRBV5-4 and TRBJ2-7; 7 bases agree with TRBD2. The receptor was derived from a woman aged 45-65 years with acute or convalescent COVID-19. The CDR3 is CASSLVPGRDEQYF. The CDR3 DNA reads TGTGCCAGCAGCTTGGTCCCAGGGAGGGACGAGCAGTACTTC.